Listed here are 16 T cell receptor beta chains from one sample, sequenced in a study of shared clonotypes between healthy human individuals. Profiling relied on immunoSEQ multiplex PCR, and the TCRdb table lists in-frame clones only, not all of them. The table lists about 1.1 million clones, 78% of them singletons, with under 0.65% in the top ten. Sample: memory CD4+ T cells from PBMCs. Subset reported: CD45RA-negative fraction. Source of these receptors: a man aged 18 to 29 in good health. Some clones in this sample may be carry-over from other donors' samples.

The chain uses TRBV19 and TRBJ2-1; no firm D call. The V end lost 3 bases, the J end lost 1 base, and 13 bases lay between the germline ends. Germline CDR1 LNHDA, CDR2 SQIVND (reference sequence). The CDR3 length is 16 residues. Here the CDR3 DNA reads TGTGCCAGTAGTATTGGGGTGGCGGTTTCCTACAATGAGCAGTTCTTC. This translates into CASSIGVAVSYNEQFF.

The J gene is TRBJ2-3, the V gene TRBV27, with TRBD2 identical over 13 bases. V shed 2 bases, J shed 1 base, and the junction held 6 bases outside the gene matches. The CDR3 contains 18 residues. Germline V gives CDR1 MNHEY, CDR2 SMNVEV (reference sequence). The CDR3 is CASSLIGTSGTGTDTQYF. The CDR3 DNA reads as TGTGCCAGCAGTTTAATCGGGACTAGCGGGACAGGCACAGATACGCAGTATTTT.

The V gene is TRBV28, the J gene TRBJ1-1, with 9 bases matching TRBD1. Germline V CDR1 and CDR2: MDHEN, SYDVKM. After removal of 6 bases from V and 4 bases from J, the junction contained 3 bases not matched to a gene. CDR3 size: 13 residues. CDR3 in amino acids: CASRGGQGTEAFF. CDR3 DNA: TGTGCCAGCAGGGGGGGACAGGGCACTGAAGCTTTCTTT.

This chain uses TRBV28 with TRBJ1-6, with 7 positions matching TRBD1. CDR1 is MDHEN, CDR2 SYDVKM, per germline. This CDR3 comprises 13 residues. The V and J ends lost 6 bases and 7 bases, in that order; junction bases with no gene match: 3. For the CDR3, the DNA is TGTGCCAGCAGATCCAGGGGGAATTCACCCCTCCACTTT. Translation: CASRSRGNSPLHF.

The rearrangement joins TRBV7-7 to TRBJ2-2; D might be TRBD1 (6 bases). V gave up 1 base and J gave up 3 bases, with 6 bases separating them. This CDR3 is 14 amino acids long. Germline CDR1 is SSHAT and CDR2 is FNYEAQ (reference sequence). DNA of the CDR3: TGTGCCAGCAGCTTAGGGGGGCACACCGGGGAGCTGTTTTTT. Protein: CASSLGGHTGELFF. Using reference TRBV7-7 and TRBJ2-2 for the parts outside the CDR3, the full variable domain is GAGVSQSPRYKVTKRGQDVTLRCDPISSHATLYWYQQALGQGPEFLTYFNYEAQPDKSGLPSDRFSAERPEGSISTLTIQRTEQRDSAMYRCASSLGGHTGELFFGEGSRLTVL.

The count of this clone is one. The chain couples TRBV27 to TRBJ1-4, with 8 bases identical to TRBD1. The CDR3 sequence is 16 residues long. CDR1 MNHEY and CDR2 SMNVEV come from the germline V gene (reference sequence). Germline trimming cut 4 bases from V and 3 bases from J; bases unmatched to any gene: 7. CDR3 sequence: CASSSYRGGANEKLFF. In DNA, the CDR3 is TGTGCCAGCAGTTCGTACAGGGGGGGGGCTAATGAAAAACTGTTTTTT.

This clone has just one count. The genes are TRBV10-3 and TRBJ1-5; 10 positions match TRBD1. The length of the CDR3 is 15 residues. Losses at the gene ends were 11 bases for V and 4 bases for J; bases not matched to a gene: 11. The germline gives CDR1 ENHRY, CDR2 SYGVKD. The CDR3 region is CAVGAGQGLNQPQHF. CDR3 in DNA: TGTGCCGTCGGCGCGGGACAGGGGTTAAATCAGCCCCAGCATTTT.

For the CDR3, the DNA is TGTGCCAGTACGCCAGGGGATGTAAGGACCGGGGAGCTGTTTTTT. Translated: CASTPGDVRTGELFF. V is TRBV19 and J is TRBJ2-2, with D perhaps matching TRBD1 (6 bases). Germline CDR1 and CDR2: LNHDA and SQIVND (reference sequence). V was cut by 7 bases and J by 5 bases, with 17 bases left in between. The length of the CDR3 is 15 residues.

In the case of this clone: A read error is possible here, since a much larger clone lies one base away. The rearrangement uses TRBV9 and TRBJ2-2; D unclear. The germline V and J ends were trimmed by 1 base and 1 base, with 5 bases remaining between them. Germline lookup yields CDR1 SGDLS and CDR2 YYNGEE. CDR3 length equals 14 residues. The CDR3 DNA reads TGTGCCAGCAGCGTATCGGGGAACACCGGGGAGCTGTTTTTT. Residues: CASSVSGNTGELFF.

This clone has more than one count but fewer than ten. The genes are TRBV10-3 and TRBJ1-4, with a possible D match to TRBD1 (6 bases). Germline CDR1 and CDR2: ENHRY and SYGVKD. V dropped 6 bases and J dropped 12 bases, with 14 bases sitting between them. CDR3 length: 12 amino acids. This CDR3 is CAISAGGAELFF. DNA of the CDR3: TGTGCCATCAGCGCTGGGGGGGCAGAACTGTTTTTT.

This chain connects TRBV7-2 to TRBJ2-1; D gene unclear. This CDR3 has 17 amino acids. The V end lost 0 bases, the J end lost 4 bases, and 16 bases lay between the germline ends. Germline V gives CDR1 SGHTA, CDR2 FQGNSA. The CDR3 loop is CASSLAFGQTPYNEQFF. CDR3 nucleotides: TGTGCCAGCAGCTTAGCGTTCGGGCAGACTCCTTACAATGAGCAGTTCTTC. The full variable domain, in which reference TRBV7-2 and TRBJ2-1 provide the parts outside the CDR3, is GAGVSQSPSNKVTEKGKDVELRCDPISGHTALYWYRQSLGQGLEFLIYFQGNSAPDKSGLPSDRFSAERTGGSVSTLTIQRTQQEDSAVYLCASSLAFGQTPYNEQFFGPGTRLTVL.

CDR3 nucleotide sequence: TGCGCCAGCAGCCAAAGAGGGTTGGGAGTAGCTAATGAAAAACTGTTTTTT. Encoded protein: CASSQRGLGVANEKLFF. V gene TRBV4-1 combines with J gene TRBJ1-4; D call uncertain. Trimming shortened V by 2 bases and J by 3 bases, and 16 bases separated the two germline ends. From germline, CDR1 is MGHRA and CDR2 YSYEKL. The length of the CDR3 is 17 residues.

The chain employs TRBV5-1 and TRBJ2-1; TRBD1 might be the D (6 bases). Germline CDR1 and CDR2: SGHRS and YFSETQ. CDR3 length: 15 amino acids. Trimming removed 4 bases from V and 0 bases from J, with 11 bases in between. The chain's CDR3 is CASSATGPSYNEQFF. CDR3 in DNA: TGCGCCAGCAGCGCGACAGGACCCTCCTACAATGAGCAGTTCTTC.

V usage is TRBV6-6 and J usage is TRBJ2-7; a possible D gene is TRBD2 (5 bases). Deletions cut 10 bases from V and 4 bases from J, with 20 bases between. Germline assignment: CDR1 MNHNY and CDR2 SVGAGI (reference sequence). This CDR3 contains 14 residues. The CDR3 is CATLSETGGYEQYF. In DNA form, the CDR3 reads TGTGCCACCCTCTCAGAGACCGGAGGTTACGAGCAGTACTTC.

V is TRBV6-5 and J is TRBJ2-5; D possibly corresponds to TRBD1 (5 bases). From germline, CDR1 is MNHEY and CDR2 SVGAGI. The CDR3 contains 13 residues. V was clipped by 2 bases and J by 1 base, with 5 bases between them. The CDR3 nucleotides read TGTGCCAGCAGTTACGACAGCCAAGAGACCCAGTACTTC. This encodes CASSYDSQETQYF.

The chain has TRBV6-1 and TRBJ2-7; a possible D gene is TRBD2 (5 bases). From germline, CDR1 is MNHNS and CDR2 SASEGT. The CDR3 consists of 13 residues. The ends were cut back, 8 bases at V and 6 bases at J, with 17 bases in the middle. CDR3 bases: TGTGCCAGCCAGGACTCCACCCTCGGCGAGCAGTACTTC. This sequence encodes CASQDSTLGEQYF.